This T cell receptor beta chain was captured in a study of CD8+ T cells in alopecia areata (dated by TCRdb to the late 2010s). In terms of the full investigation: Treated patients were enrolled in an open-label pilot trial of oral tofacitinib, 5 to 10 mg twice daily, for moderate-to-severe alopecia areata. For the treated patients, the SALT score, which quantifies what percentage of scalp surface area is affected, served as the measure of disease severity. To study T cell clonal expansion in alopecia areata, the researchers applied high-throughput TCRbeta sequencing to both the C3H/HeJ mouse model and human patients. In humans, TCRbeta sequencing was performed on scalp tissue and on sorted CD4+ and CD8+ peripheral blood T cells from healthy controls and from patients with patchy or totalis/universalis alopecia areata. Patients received tofacitinib for 6 to 18 months and were then followed off drug for 6 months to check for delayed response and recurrence. immunoSEQ multiplex PCR using 35 Vbeta forward primers and 13 Jbeta reverse primers was used to amplify TCRbeta CDR3 regions. Patients on tofacitinib were biopsied at baseline and after 4 and 24 weeks of treatment, and several of the patients also had a later scalp biopsy. Scalp clonality was compared among normal scalp (n=4), patchy alopecia areata scalp (n=8), and alopecia totalis/universalis scalp (n=8). RNA was extracted with the PAXgene miRNA kit for fixed scalp, the miRNeasy kit for PBMCs, and the RNeasy kit for mouse skin. On the study overall, not on this receptor specifically: The treated cohort was small, with a single nonresponder, so links between baseline CD8+ expansion and response need larger studies. Lesional scalp, especially in alopecia totalis/universalis, showed higher clonality and more expanded CD8+ clones than normal scalp, suggesting antigenic drive. TCR sequences shared between patients were less clear than in mice, possibly partly because of HLA diversity in the patient population. Tofacitinib significantly lowered scalp clonality and the number of expanded CD8+ clones among the top 100 scalp clones. During tofacitinib treatment, many expanded lesional clones remained in scalp and blood, and this persistence may partly explain relapse after treatment is stopped. Scalp TCR repertoire analysis is complicated because resident alphabeta T cells in normal human skin are also sequenced, whereas mouse skin is dominated by gammadelta T cells.

A distance of 15 bases separates the germline ends of V and J, which lose 0 bases and 6 bases respectively. For CDR1 and CDR2, the germline V gene lists MGHRA and YSYEKL. The CDR3 spans 15 residues, from the cysteine through the phenylalanine. Here the CDR3 DNA is all that survives: 45 bases in frame from base 1. Explained via the paper, the time point label denotes: about 4 weeks on oral tofacitinib. In light of the paper, this sample's treatment or condition label describes: oral pan-JAK inhibitor, 5-10 mg twice daily. From alopecia areata patients, peripheral blood was collected along with lesional scalp punch biopsies. PBMCs were separated by density centrifugation and stained for CD3, CD4 and CD8, after which CD4+ and CD8+ T cells were sorted on a FACSAria. Library prep was done by the immunoSEQ multiplex PCR assay. RNA was extracted from all samples and reverse transcribed into cDNA as template for TCR sequencing. SuperScript III was used for first-strand cDNA synthesis, primed with a 2:1 mix of oligo-dT and random hexamers. A synthetic immune receptor repertoire was used to measure amplification bias, and any remaining bias was corrected computationally. As for how the authors treated the data: Raw reads were preprocessed for error removal, and CDR3 was defined according to IMGT conventions as running from the conserved cysteine to phenylalanine. Clonality was computed by normalizing Shannon entropy by log2 of the number of productive unique TCRs and subtracting the result from 1. CD4 or CD8 identity of scalp clones was inferred by cross-referencing scalp TCRbeta sequences with sorted blood CD4 and CD8 repertoires. The table comes from immuneACCESS by way of TCRdb, which keeps in-frame sequences with V and J called. Part of the clones is missing from these tables; in studies checked, under half for an unresolved V gene and the rest for unknown reasons. V, J and clone size are taken as reported in that table, and D and trimming were inferred from the DNA itself. The sample table holds fewer than 150,000 clones, of which roughly four fifths were seen once. 25% of the sample is taken by the ten largest.

This clone has a handful of counts. Its binding antigen is unknown. Per-base quality was not reported, and no clone a single base away is much larger than it. Source: CD8+ T cells sorted from blood, taken at week 4, from a patient treated with tofacitinib. The sequence joins TRBV4-1 to TRBJ2-7, with TRBD1 as a weak D call on 6 bases. The TCR originated in a human donor with alopecia areata. The sequenced DNA is TGCGCCAGCAGCCAAGACCCAGGGGAAGGCTTCGAGCAGTACTTC. This sequence encodes CASSQDPGEGFEQYF.